This passage covers 7 T cell receptor beta chains from one sample sequenced in a study of human T cells and chemical hapten exposure. The time point denotes: patch test 3, about 24 weeks after DPC sensitization. As for treatment: therapeutic diphenylcyclopropenone sensitization with weekly scalp DPC. A single record per CDR3 protein comes from TCRdb applying MiXCR to the RACE reads. Of 50,000 to 80,000 distinct CDR3 sequences in the sample, about 11% were seen once. Specimen: whole blood, collected in connection with sensitization to the hapten diphenylcyclopropenone (DPC). The receptor source for this set is a woman aged 25 to 39 with alopecia areata. Some clones in this sample may be carry-over from other donors' samples.

This clonotype was observed at least ten times. Written as DNA, the CDR3 is TGTGCCAGCTCACCACCTCAGCGGAACACTGAAGCTTTCTTT. Translation gives CASSPPQRNTEAFF. The genes are TRBV18 and TRBJ1-1; D is undetermined. The CDR3 sequence is 14 residues long. Germline assignment: CDR1 KGHSH and CDR2 LQKENI. Trimming cost V 0 bases and J 1 base, with 6 bases left between them.

Many counts were recorded for this clonotype. This chain connects TRBV6-2 or TRBV6-3 to TRBJ1-5; no firm D call. The germline gives CDR1 MNHEY, CDR2 SVGEGT. The V and J ends lost 2 bases and 0 bases respectively, with 11 bases between them. The CDR3 runs 16 residues. The CDR3 coding sequence is TGTGCCAGCAGTTACACGCGAGGGAGTAGCAATCAGCCCCAGCATTTT. It yields the protein CASSYTRGSSNQPQHF.

This chain joins TRBV7-3 and TRBJ2-1; a weak D match, TRBD2 (5 bases). V was cut by 5 bases and J by 5 bases, with 13 bases left in between. Germline V gene data show CDR1 as SGHTA and CDR2 as FQGTGA. The CDR3 loop spans 14 amino acids. The CDR3 is CASSPIPGNNEQFF. Here the CDR3 DNA reads TGTGCCAGCAGCCCAATCCCCGGGAACAATGAGCAGTTCTTC.

This sequence joins TRBV28 and TRBJ1-6, with a weak D call TRBD1 (5 bases). V was trimmed by 8 bases and J by 17 bases, leaving 13 bases between them. Germline CDR1 is MDHEN and CDR2 is SYDVKM. The CDR3 extends over 10 amino acids. In DNA form, the CDR3 reads TGTGCCAGCCCAGGGACTGGGTTCCACTTT. It translates to CASPGTGFHF.

The sample holds a few counts of this clonotype. The chain has TRBV7-2 and TRBJ2-1, with D maybe TRBD1 (6 bases). Germline lookup yields CDR1 SGHTA and CDR2 FQGNSA. CDR3 length: 14 residues. V was cut by 3 bases and J by 3 bases, with 9 bases left in between. CDR3 region: CASSFYRDYNEQFF. As DNA, the CDR3 is TGTGCCAGCAGCTTCTACAGGGACTACAATGAGCAGTTCTTC.

This clonotype was counted at least ten times. The chain carries TRBV27 and TRBJ1-6, with D possibly being TRBD1 (5 bases). Germline CDR1 reads MNHEY; CDR2 reads SMNVEV (reference sequence). The germline V and J ends were trimmed by 7 bases and 7 bases, with 17 bases remaining between them. The CDR3 is 15 amino acids. The CDR3 here is CASTRWGSGNSPLHF. The DNA of the CDR3 is TGTGCCAGCACCCGGTGGGGGTCGGGGAATTCACCCCTCCACTTT.

The chain carries TRBV18 and TRBJ2-7, with D unclear. Germline V gives CDR1 KGHSH, CDR2 LQKENI. The V gene lost 3 bases and the J gene lost 3 bases, with 9 bases spanning the gap. The CDR3 extends over 13 amino acids. CDR3: CASSPAWGYEQYF. The CDR3 bases are TGTGCCAGCTCACCGGCCTGGGGCTACGAGCAGTACTTC.